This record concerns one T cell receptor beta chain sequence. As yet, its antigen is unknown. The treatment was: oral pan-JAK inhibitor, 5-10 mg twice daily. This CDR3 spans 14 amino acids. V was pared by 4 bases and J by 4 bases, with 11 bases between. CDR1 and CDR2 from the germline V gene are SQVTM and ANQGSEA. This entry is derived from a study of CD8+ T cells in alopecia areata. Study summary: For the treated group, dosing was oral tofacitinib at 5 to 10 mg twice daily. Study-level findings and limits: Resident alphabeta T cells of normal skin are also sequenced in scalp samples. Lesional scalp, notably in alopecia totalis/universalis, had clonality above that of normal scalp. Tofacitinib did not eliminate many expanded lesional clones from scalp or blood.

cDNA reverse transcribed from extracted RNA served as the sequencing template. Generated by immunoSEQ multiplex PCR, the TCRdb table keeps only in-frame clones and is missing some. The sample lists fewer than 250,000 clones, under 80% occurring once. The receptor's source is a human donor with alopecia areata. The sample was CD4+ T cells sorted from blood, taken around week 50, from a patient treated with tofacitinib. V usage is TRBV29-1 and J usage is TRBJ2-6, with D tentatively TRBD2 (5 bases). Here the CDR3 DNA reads TGCAGCGTTGGAGTAGGGAGCGGGGCCAACGTCCTGACTTTC. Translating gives CSVGVGSGANVLTF.